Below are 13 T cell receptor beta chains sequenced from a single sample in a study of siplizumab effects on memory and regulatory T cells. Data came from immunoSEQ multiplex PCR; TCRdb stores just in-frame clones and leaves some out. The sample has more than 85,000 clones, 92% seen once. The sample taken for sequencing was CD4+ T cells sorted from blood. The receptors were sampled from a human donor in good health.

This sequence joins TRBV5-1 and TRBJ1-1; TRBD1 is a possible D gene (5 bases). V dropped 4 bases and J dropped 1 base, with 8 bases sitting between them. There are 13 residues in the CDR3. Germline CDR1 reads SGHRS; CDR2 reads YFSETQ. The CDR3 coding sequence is TGCGCCAGCAGCCTCCAGGGGAACACTGAAGCTTTCTTT. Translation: CASSLQGNTEAFF.

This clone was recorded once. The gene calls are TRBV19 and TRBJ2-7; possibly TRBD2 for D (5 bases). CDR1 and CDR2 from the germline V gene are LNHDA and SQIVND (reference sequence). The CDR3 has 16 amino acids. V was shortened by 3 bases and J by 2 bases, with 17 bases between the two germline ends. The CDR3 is CASSMKGGPETYEQYF. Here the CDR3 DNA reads TGTGCCAGTAGTATGAAGGGCGGGCCCGAGACCTACGAGCAGTACTTC.

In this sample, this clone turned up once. The CDR3 bases are TGTGCCAGCAGTTCCGGGGGGGCGGCGGGCAATCAGCCCCAGCATTTT. Its translation: CASSSGGAAGNQPQHF. The chain combines TRBV6-5 with TRBJ1-5; D is perhaps TRBD1 (6 bases). Germline assignment: CDR1 MNHEY and CDR2 SVGAGI. The CDR3 sequence is 16 residues long. Deletions cut 4 bases from V and 2 bases from J, with 15 bases between.

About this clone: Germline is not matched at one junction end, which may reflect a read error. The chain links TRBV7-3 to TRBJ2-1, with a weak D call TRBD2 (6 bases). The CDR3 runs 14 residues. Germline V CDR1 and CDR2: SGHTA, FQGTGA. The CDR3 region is CASSRAGTYNKQFF. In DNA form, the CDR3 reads TGTGCCAGCAGCCGCGCGGGGACTTACAATAAGCAGTTCTTC.

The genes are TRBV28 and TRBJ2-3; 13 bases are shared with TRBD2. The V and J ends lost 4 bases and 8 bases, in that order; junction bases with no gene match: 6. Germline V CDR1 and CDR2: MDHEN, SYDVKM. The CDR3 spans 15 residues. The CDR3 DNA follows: TGTGCCAGCAGTTCCGGGACTAGCGGGACAAGTACGCAGTATTTT. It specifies CASSSGTSGTSTQYF.

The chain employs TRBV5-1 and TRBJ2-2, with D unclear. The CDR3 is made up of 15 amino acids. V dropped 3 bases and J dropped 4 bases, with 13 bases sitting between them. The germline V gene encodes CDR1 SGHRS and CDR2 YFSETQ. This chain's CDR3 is CASSSTVGGTGELFF. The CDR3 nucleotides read TGCGCCAGCAGCTCGACGGTTGGCGGCACCGGGGAGCTGTTTTTT.

CDR3 region: CASSPSALGGNGELFF. CDR3 in DNA: TGTGCCAGCAGTCCATCCGCGCTAGGCGGAAACGGGGAGCTGTTTTTT. The V call is TRBV28, the J call TRBJ2-2; no firm D call. CDR3 length equals 16 residues. Germline CDR1 reads MDHEN; CDR2 reads SYDVKM. The ends were cut back, 5 bases at V and 7 bases at J, with 20 bases in the middle.

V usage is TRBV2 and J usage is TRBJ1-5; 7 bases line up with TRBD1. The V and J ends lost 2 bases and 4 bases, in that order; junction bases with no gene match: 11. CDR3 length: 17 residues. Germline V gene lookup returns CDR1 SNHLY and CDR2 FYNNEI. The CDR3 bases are TGTGCCAGCAGTGAACAAGGGGGACAGAGTCCTAATCAGCCCCAGCATTTT. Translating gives CASSEQGGQSPNQPQHF. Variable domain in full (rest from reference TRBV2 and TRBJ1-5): EPEVTQTPSHQVTQMGQEVILRCVPISNHLYFYWYRQILGQKVEFLVSFYNNEISEKSEIFDDQFSVERPDGSNFTLKIRSTKLEDSAMYFCASSEQGGQSPNQPQHFGDGTRLSIL.

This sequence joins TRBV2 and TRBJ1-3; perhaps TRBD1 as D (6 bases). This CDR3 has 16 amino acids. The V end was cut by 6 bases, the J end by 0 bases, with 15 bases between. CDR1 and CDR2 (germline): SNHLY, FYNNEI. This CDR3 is CASRDPGASSGNTIYF. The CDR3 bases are TGTGCCAGCAGAGACCCAGGGGCCAGCTCTGGAAACACCATATATTTT.

CDR3 bases: TGTGCCAGCTCACCACCACAATTGGGTTACGAGCAGTACTTC. Residues: CASSPPQLGYEQYF. The chain links TRBV18 to TRBJ2-7, with D unclear. V was trimmed by 0 bases and J by 4 bases, leaving 10 bases between them. The CDR3 covers 14 residues. CDR1 is KGHSH, CDR2 LQKENI, per germline.

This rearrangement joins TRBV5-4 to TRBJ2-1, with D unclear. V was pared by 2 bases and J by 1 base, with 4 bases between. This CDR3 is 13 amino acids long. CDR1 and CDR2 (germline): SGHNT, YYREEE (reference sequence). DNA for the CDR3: TGTGCCAGCAGCTTATGGTCCTACAATGAGCAGTTCTTC. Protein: CASSLWSYNEQFF. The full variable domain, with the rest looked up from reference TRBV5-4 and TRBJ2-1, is ETGVTQSPTHLIKTRGQQVTLRCSSQSGHNTVSWYQQALGQGPQFIFQYYREEENGRGNFPPRFSGLQFPNYSSELNVNALELDDSALYLCASSLWSYNEQFFGPGTRLTVL.

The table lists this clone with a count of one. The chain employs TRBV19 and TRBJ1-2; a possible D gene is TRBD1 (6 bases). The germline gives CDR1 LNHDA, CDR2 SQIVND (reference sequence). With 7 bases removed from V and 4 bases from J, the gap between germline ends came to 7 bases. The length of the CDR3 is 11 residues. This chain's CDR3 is CASTRGYGYTF. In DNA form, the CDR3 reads TGTGCCAGTACCAGGGGCTATGGCTACACCTTC.

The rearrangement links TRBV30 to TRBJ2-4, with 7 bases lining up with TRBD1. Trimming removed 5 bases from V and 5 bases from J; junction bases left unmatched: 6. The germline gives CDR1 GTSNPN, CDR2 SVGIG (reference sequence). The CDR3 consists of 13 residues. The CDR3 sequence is CAWARGTENIQYF. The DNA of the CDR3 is TGTGCCTGGGCGCGTGGGACAGAAAACATTCAGTACTTC.